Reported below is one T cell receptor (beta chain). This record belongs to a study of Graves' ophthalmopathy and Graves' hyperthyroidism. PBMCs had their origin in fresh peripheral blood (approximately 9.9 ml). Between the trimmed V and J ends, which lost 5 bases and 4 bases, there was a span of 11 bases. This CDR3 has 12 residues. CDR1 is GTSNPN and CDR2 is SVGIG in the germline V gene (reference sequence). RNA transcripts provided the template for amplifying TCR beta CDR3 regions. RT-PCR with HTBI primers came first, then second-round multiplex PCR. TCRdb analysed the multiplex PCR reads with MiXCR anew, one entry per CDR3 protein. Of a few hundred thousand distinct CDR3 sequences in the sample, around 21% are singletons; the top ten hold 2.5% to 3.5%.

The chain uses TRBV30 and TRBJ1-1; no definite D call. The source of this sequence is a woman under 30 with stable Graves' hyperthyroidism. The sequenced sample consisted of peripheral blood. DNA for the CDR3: TGTGCCTGGTCGGTGATAATCACTGAAGCTTTCTTT. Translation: CAWSVIITEAFF.